The 30 T cell receptor beta chains given below trace back to one sample, sequenced in a study of T cell repertoires in cytomegalovirus infection. A single record per CDR3 protein comes from TCRdb applying MiXCR to the reads. Of some 100,000 distinct CDR3 sequences in the sample, about a quarter are singletons; the top ten hold roughly two fifths. Sequencing input: CD8+ T cells from PBMCs. The receptors were gathered from a human donor in good health (CMV status not recorded). Some clones in this sample may be carry-over from other donors' samples.

This clonotype was found a few times. This chain links TRBV5-1 with TRBJ2-1; 13 bases fit TRBD2. This CDR3 contains 21 residues. CDR1 is SGHRS and CDR2 is YFSETQ in the germline V gene. V shed 1 base, J shed 2 bases, and the junction held 15 bases outside the gene matches. This CDR3 reads CASSLFESLPGLAGAYNEQFF. The CDR3, as DNA: TGCGCCAGCAGCTTGTTTGAGAGCCTCCCCGGACTAGCGGGAGCCTACAATGAGCAGTTCTTC.

The J gene is TRBJ2-7, the V gene TRBV5-5; D is ambiguous. Trimming stripped 3 bases from V and 0 bases from J, with 13 bases between. The CDR3 totals 15 residues. Germline V CDR1 and CDR2: SGHKS, YYEKEE (reference sequence). CDR3 coding DNA: TGTGCCAGCAGCTCTATACCCGACCCCTCCTACGAGCAGTACTTC. It specifies CASSSIPDPSYEQYF.

This clonotype was counted only a few times. The chain is built from TRBV27 and TRBJ2-3, with 14 positions matching TRBD2. In germline, CDR1 is MNHEY, CDR2 SMNVEV (reference sequence). After removal of 6 bases from V and 0 bases from J, the junction contained 5 bases not matched to a gene. This CDR3 has 17 amino acids. The CDR3 protein is CASRRTSGGFSTDTQYF. CDR3 coding DNA: TGTGCCAGCAGACGGACTAGCGGGGGGTTCAGCACAGATACGCAGTATTTT.

This clonotype turned up a few times. The chain recombines TRBV20-1 with TRBJ2-7, with 7 bases fitting TRBD2. CDR1 and CDR2 from the germline V gene are DFQATT and SNEGSKA (reference sequence). CDR3 length: 14 residues. J lost 3 bases, V lost 1 base, and 6 bases had no gene match. CDR3 sequence (DNA): TGCAGTGCTAGAGTCGCGGGAGAAGGCTACGAGCAGTACTTC. Encoded protein: CSARVAGEGYEQYF.

The chain has TRBV7-9 and TRBJ2-7; D is ambiguous. The CDR3 sequence is 14 residues long. V was trimmed by 1 base and J by 2 bases, leaving 9 bases between them. Per germline, CDR1 SEHNR and CDR2 FQNEAQ (reference sequence). CDR3 in amino acids: CASSLVPNTYEQYF. DNA of the CDR3: TGTGCCAGCAGCTTAGTCCCTAATACCTACGAGCAGTACTTC.

This chain connects TRBV7-9 to TRBJ2-7; the D gene is possibly TRBD2 (7 bases). Trimming took 8 bases from V and 4 from J, leaving 18 bases between them. Germline assignment: CDR1 SEHNR and CDR2 FQNEAQ (reference sequence). The CDR3 loop spans 14 amino acids. The CDR3 sequence: CASEGGERPYEQYF. Here the CDR3 DNA reads TGTGCCAGCGAGGGGGGGGAGCGTCCGTACGAGCAGTACTTC.

This clonotype was seen a handful of times. This rearrangement joins TRBV6-6 to TRBJ2-5; 10 bases fit TRBD2. The germline V gene has CDR1 MNHNY and CDR2 SVGAGI (reference sequence). The CDR3 extends over 17 amino acids. Trimming cost V 4 bases and J 5 bases; bases outside gene matches: 13. The DNA of the CDR3 is TGTGCCAGCAGTTCTCTGGGGGTAGCGGGAGGCGCGGAGACCCAGTACTTC. Translating it yields CASSSLGVAGGAETQYF.

There are many counts of this clonotype. V and J are TRBV7-2 and TRBJ2-7; D may be TRBD1 or TRBD2 (5 bases each). The ends were cut back, 1 base at V and 0 bases at J, with 16 bases in the middle. The CDR3 has 17 residues. Germline CDR1 and CDR2: SGHTA and FQGNSA. As DNA, the CDR3 is TGTGCCAGCAGCTTAGAGTGGGACCAACGTCTCTCCTACGAGCAGTACTTC. Encoded protein: CASSLEWDQRLSYEQYF. Using reference TRBV7-2 and TRBJ2-7 for the parts outside the CDR3, the full variable domain is GAGVSQSPSNKVTEKGKDVELRCDPISGHTALYWYRQSLGQGLEFLIYFQGNSAPDKSGLPSDRFSAERTGGSVSTLTIQRTQQEDSAVYLCASSLEWDQRLSYEQYFGPGTRLTVT.

Only a few counts were recorded for this clonotype. The chain employs TRBV29-1 and TRBJ2-3; TRBD2 is a possible D gene (6 bases). V was trimmed by 8 bases and J by 8 bases, leaving 17 bases between them. CDR3 length: 12 residues. Germline V gene lookup returns CDR1 SQVTM and CDR2 ANQGSEA. CDR3 bases: TGCAGCACGCGGACGGGAGAGGGTACGCAGTATTTT. Translated, it gives CSTRTGEGTQYF.

The chain uses TRBV10-3 and TRBJ1-1; TRBD1 aligns across 7 bases. Trimming removed 3 bases from V and 3 bases from J; junction bases left unmatched: 1. The germline V gene encodes CDR1 ENHRY and CDR2 SYGVKD. The CDR3 is 13 amino acids. The CDR3 DNA is TGTGCCATCAGTGACAGGGGGGACACTGAAGCTTTCTTT. The encoded protein is CAISDRGDTEAFF.

This clonotype was observed a few times. The gene calls are TRBV11-2 and TRBJ2-7, with a possible D match to TRBD2 (5 bases). The germline V and J ends were trimmed by 3 bases and 4 bases, with 10 bases remaining between them. Germline-derived CDR1 and CDR2 are SGHAT and FQNNGV. This CDR3 contains 13 residues. CDR3 nucleotides: TGTGCCAGCAGCTTCGGGGTCGTGTACGAGCAGTACTTC. It translates to CASSFGVVYEQYF.

The sample holds a few counts of this clonotype. The rearrangement uses TRBV7-9 and TRBJ2-7, with TRBD1 identical over 9 bases. Germline V CDR1 and CDR2: SEHNR, FQNEAQ (reference sequence). This CDR3 has 15 residues. The trim removed 6 bases at V and 1 base at J, leaving 7 bases unmatched. The CDR3 loop reads CASSSTGGRSYEQYF. The CDR3 region has the DNA TGTGCCAGCAGTTCGACAGGGGGAAGATCCTACGAGCAGTACTTC.

This clonotype showed up just a few times. The chain employs TRBV11-2 and TRBJ2-7, with D unclear. V was pared by 5 bases and J by 2 bases, with 7 bases between. Per germline, CDR1 SGHAT and CDR2 FQNNGV. The CDR3 contains 12 residues. The CDR3 is CASSAPTYEQYF. In DNA, the CDR3 is TGTGCCAGCAGCGCGCCTACCTACGAGCAGTACTTC.

The chain combines TRBV7-9 with TRBJ1-5; the D gene is possibly TRBD1 (6 bases). Trimming removed 5 bases from V and 7 bases from J, with 18 bases in between. CDR3 length: 15 amino acids. CDR1 is SEHNR and CDR2 is FQNEAQ in the germline V gene (reference sequence). The CDR3 coding sequence is TGTGCCAGCAGCGCCTGGGAGGGGGAAGGACAGCCCCAGCATTTT. This translates into CASSAWEGEGQPQHF.

This clonotype was detected only once. V usage is TRBV11-2 and J usage is TRBJ2-5; D is uncertain. The germline V and J ends were trimmed by 4 bases and 9 bases, with 12 bases remaining between them. The germline V gene encodes CDR1 SGHAT and CDR2 FQNNGV. The CDR3 loop spans 12 amino acids. The CDR3 loop reads CASSSRQVAQYF. Written as DNA, the CDR3 is TGTGCCAGCAGCTCTCGCCAGGTGGCCCAGTACTTC.

The chain uses TRBV4-3 and TRBJ2-7, with D perhaps TRBD1 or TRBD2 (5 bases each). Germline CDR1 and CDR2: LGHNA and YSLEER. V lost 0 bases and J 3 bases, leaving 12 bases between the germline ends. CDR3 length: 15 amino acids. The CDR3 DNA sequence: TGCGCCAGCAGCCAAGAGAGGGACCCCCTCTACGAGCAGTACTTC. Translated: CASSQERDPLYEQYF.

The V call is TRBV7-2, the J call TRBJ2-3; D not certain. Germline lookup yields CDR1 SGHTA and CDR2 FQGNSA. Trimming removed 6 bases from V and 0 bases from J, with 7 bases in between. This CDR3 has 13 residues. CDR3 bases: TGTGCCAGCAGACTTGCTAGCACAGATACGCAGTATTTT. This encodes CASRLASTDTQYF. The whole variable domain, remainder taken from reference TRBV7-2 and TRBJ2-3, is GAGVSQSPSNKVTEKGKDVELRCDPISGHTALYWYRQSLGQGLEFLIYFQGNSAPDKSGLPSDRFSAERTGGSVSTLTIQRTQQEDSAVYLCASRLASTDTQYFGPGTRLTVL.

This clonotype was seen a handful of times. The gene calls are TRBV3-1 and TRBJ2-7; the D is unclear. In germline, CDR1 is LGHDT, CDR2 YNNKEL (reference sequence). Deletions cut 4 bases from V and 0 bases from J, with 25 bases between. The CDR3 consists of 19 residues. CDR3 in DNA: TGTGCCAGCAGCCTCCCCCGGCTGGCAAGAATAGTGAGCTCCTACGAGCAGTACTTC. The encoded protein is CASSLPRLARIVSSYEQYF.

CDR3 in amino acids: CASVERGGTEAFF. DNA of the CDR3: TGTGCCAGCGTAGAACGGGGTGGAACTGAAGCTTTCTTT. The rearrangement links TRBV12-3 or TRBV12-4 to TRBJ1-1; D is ambiguous. This CDR3 spans 13 amino acids. The V end was cut by 8 bases, the J end by 5 bases, with 15 bases between.

This clonotype was seen at least ten times. V usage is TRBV7-6 and J usage is TRBJ2-7; the match to TRBD1 covers 7 bases. Losses at the gene ends were 1 base for V and 3 bases for J; bases not matched to a gene: 6. The CDR3 contains 15 residues. The germline gives CDR1 SGHVS, CDR2 FNYEAQ. CDR3 protein: CASSLEPGGVYEQYF. The CDR3 DNA reads as TGTGCCAGCAGCTTAGAGCCAGGGGGAGTCTACGAGCAGTACTTC.

In this sample, this clonotype turned up a few times. The chain uses TRBV2 and TRBJ2-7, with 7 positions matching TRBD1. After removal of 4 bases from V and 2 bases from J, the junction contained 5 bases not matched to a gene. Germline values: CDR1 SNHLY, CDR2 FYNNEI. The CDR3 is 14 amino acids. CDR3 amino acids: CASSGGQSTYEQYF. CDR3 coding DNA: TGTGCCAGCAGTGGGGGACAGAGCACCTACGAGCAGTACTTC.

CDR3 region: CASSQRGDHSPLHF. DNA for the CDR3: TGTGCCAGCAGTCAAAGGGGGGATCATTCACCCCTCCACTTT. The rearrangement uses TRBV6-6 and TRBJ1-6, with D possibly matching TRBD1 (6 bases). This CDR3 region has 14 residues. The V and J ends lost 5 bases and 8 bases respectively, with 13 bases between them. From germline, CDR1 is MNHNY and CDR2 SVGAGI (reference sequence).

This clonotype was observed a few times. The chain carries TRBV6-1 and TRBJ2-2; D is possibly TRBD1 (5 bases). Between the trimmed V and J ends, which lost 10 bases and 5 bases, there was a span of 17 bases. The germline V gene encodes CDR1 MNHNS and CDR2 SASEGT. There are 14 residues in the CDR3. The CDR3: CATTQGPRTGELFF. As DNA, the CDR3 is TGTGCCACCACCCAGGGCCCTCGGACCGGGGAGCTGTTTTTT.

This clonotype has only a few counts. The chain joins TRBV11-2 to TRBJ2-2, with 9 bases matching TRBD1. V lost 1 base to trimming and J lost 4 bases; unmatched junction nucleotides: 4. This CDR3 has 16 residues. Per the germline V gene, CDR1 is SGHAT and CDR2 is FQNNGV. The chain's CDR3 is CASSLVQGAFTGELFF. CDR3 DNA: TGTGCCAGCAGCTTAGTACAGGGGGCTTTCACCGGGGAGCTGTTTTTT.

A few counts support this clonotype. J is TRBJ2-3 and V is TRBV2, with TRBD2 matching over 9 bases. This CDR3 comprises 16 residues. Losses at the gene ends were 3 bases for V and 3 bases for J; bases not matched to a gene: 7. Germline CDR1 SNHLY, CDR2 FYNNEI. The CDR3 reads CASSDPPAGGTDTQYF. The DNA of the CDR3 is TGTGCCAGCAGTGACCCTCCAGCGGGAGGAACAGATACGCAGTATTTT. Full variable domain (rest looked up from reference TRBV2 and TRBJ2-3): EPEVTQTPSHQVTQMGQEVILRCVPISNHLYFYWYRQILGQKVEFLVSFYNNEISEKSEIFDDQFSVERPDGSNFTLKIRSTKLEDSAMYFCASSDPPAGGTDTQYFGPGTRLTVL.

The chain recombines TRBV20-1 with TRBJ2-1, with 9 bases that match TRBD2. From germline, CDR1 is DFQATT and CDR2 SNEGSKA (reference sequence). CDR3 length: 13 amino acids. V lost 0 bases, J lost 13 bases, and 7 bases stayed unmatched. CDR3 sequence: CSARDYAGGPQFF. CDR3 DNA sequence: TGCAGTGCTAGAGATTACGCGGGAGGGCCCCAGTTCTTC.

This clonotype was detected only once. The chain links TRBV20-1 to TRBJ2-5; TRBD2 might be the D (7 bases). CDR1 is DFQATT, CDR2 SNEGSKA, per germline (reference sequence). V shed 7 bases and J shed 6 bases, with 12 bases lying between them. CDR3 length equals 11 residues. As DNA, the CDR3 is TGCAGTGTTGTGGGGGGGCAGACCCAGTACTTC. Amino acid sequence: CSVVGGQTQYF.

This clonotype has more than one count but fewer than ten. The gene calls are TRBV7-9 and TRBJ2-1; perhaps TRBD2 as D (5 bases). Germline loops: CDR1 SEHNR, CDR2 FQNEAQ (reference sequence). This CDR3 is 15 amino acids long. The germline V and J ends were trimmed by 5 bases and 3 bases, with 14 bases remaining between them. The CDR3 sequence is CASSRGQALYNEQFF. For the CDR3, the DNA is TGTGCCAGCAGCCGAGGGCAGGCCCTCTACAATGAGCAGTTCTTC.

With regard to this clonotype: A much larger clone differs by one base, so this may be a read error. The CDR3 end shows no conserved phenylalanine or tryptophan, and so a read error is likely. V and J are TRBV28 and TRBJ2-5; possible D gene TRBD2, 6 bases. V was trimmed by 7 bases and J by 4 bases, leaving 10 bases between them. In germline, CDR1 is MDHEN, CDR2 SYDVKM. CDR3 length: 12 residues. CDR3 coding DNA: TGTGCCAGCAACCCCGGGGGAGAGACCCAGTACTTA. Protein: CASNPGGETQYL.

The V and J genes are TRBV25-1 and TRBJ2-1; D not certain. The length of the CDR3 is 14 residues. The germline V and J ends were trimmed by 2 bases and 9 bases, with 14 bases remaining between them. The germline V gene has CDR1 MGHDK and CDR2 SYGVNS. The CDR3 spells CASSEILWWGEQFF. In DNA form, the CDR3 reads TGTGCCAGCAGTGAAATTCTCTGGTGGGGTGAGCAGTTCTTC. The full variable domain, with the rest looked up from reference TRBV25-1 and TRBJ2-1, is EADIYQTPRYLVIGTGKKITLECSQTMGHDKMYWYQQDPGMELHLIHYSYGVNSTEKGDLSSESTVSRIRTEHFPLTLESARPSHTSQYLCASSEILWWGEQFFGPGTRLTVL.